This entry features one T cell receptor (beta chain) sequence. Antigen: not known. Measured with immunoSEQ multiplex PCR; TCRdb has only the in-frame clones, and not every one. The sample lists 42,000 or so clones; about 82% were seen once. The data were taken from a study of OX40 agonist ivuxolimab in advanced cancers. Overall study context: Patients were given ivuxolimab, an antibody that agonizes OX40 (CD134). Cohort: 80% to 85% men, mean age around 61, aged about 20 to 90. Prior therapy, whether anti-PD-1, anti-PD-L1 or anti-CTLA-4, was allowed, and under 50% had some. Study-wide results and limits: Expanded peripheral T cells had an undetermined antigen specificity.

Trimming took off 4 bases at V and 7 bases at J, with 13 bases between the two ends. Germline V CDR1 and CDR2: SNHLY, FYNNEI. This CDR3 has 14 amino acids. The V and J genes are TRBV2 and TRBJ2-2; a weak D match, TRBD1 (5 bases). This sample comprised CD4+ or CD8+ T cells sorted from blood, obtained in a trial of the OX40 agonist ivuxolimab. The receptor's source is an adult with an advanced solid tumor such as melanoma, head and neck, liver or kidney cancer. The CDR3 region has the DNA TGTGCCAGCAGTGGCCGGTGGGGCGTCGGGGAGCTGTTTTTT. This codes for CASSGRWGVGELFF.